This T cell receptor (beta chain) appears in the sequencing data of a study of spatial heterogeneity in lung cancer. Time point indicated: sample taken at primary tumor resection. In this sample, this clonotype turned up many times. Its target is not known. Overall study results and limits: Ubiquitous, expanded tumor-derived TCRs were more frequently observed in blood at resection than at follow-up.

TCRdb reprocessed the 5' RACE reads with MiXCR, giving one entry per CDR3 protein. The data hold some 44,000 distinct CDR3 sequences, with roughly an eighth observed a single time. Germline V lookup: CDR1 SGHRS, CDR2 YFSETQ. This CDR3 spans 14 amino acids. V dropped 4 bases and J dropped 2; count of bases not matched to a gene: 4. This chain links TRBV5-1 with TRBJ2-5; 8 bases fit TRBD1. The source material was PBMCs, sampled at surgery. This receptor was taken from a male donor with early-stage non-small cell lung cancer. CDR3 DNA: TGCGCCAGCAGCGGATGGACAGGGCAAGAGACCCAGTACTTC. Translating gives CASSGWTGQETQYF.